These 21 T cell receptor beta chains came from one sample sequenced in a study of CD8 T cells in ankylosing spondylitis. Each CDR3 protein is one row after TCRdb ran MiXCR on the 5' RACE reads. The sample includes around 300,000 distinct CDR3 sequences, less than 25% of them seen just once. The material sequenced was blood, either unsorted or a sorted T cell fraction (not recorded which). Receptors were obtained from a female donor with ankylosing spondylitis or in good health (not recorded which).

This clonotype was seen more than once but under ten times. The gene calls are TRBV6-1 and TRBJ2-1; 11 nucleotides align to TRBD2. The CDR3 covers 17 residues. V lost 6 bases to trimming and J lost 8 bases; unmatched junction nucleotides: 15. Germline V lookup: CDR1 MNHNS, CDR2 SASEGT. CDR3 nucleotide sequence: TGTGCCAGCAGCCCTACTTTACTAGCGGGAGCTCCCCATGAGCAGTTCTTC. Translation gives CASSPTLLAGAPHEQFF.

This clonotype was counted at least ten times. CDR3: CSADDRARETQYF. In DNA, the CDR3 is TGCAGTGCGGACGACAGGGCAAGGGAGACCCAGTACTTC. The chain joins TRBV20-1 to TRBJ2-5; 7 bases line up with TRBD1. This CDR3 is built from 13 residues. Germline CDR1 and CDR2: DFQATT and SNEGSKA (reference sequence). V shed 6 bases, J shed 5 bases, and the junction held 9 bases outside the gene matches.

This clonotype was observed at least ten times. The V call is TRBV12-3 or TRBV12-4, the J call TRBJ2-1, with TRBD2 matching 9 bases. CDR3 length equals 13 residues. V was pared by 7 bases and J by 7 bases, with 5 bases of the junction left unmatched. CDR3 in amino acids: CASNGTSRNEQFF. The CDR3 nucleotides read TGTGCCAGCAACGGGACTAGCAGGAATGAGCAGTTCTTC.

This clonotype occurred a few times. The V call is TRBV24-1, the J call TRBJ2-3; 13 positions match TRBD2. The CDR3 contains 17 residues. Germline CDR1 and CDR2: KGHDR and SFDVKD. V shed 4 bases, J shed 5 bases, and the junction held 8 bases outside the gene matches. DNA of the CDR3: TGTGCCACCAGTGACCGGACTAGCGGGAGTACAATAGATACGCAGTATTTT. Translated: CATSDRTSGSTIDTQYF.

V is TRBV5-4 and J is TRBJ2-7; perhaps TRBD1 as D (6 bases). CDR1 and CDR2 from the germline V gene are SGHNT and YYREEE (reference sequence). Between the trimmed V and J ends, which lost 4 bases and 2 bases, there was a span of 13 bases. CDR3 length: 14 residues. The DNA for the CDR3 is TGTGCCAGCAGCCACTGGACAGCTCCCTACGAGCAGTACTTC. Amino acid sequence: CASSHWTAPYEQYF.

The table lists this clonotype with many counts. This sequence joins TRBV29-1 and TRBJ2-5; D is possibly TRBD1 or TRBD2 (5 bases each). The CDR3 extends over 15 amino acids. V shed 4 bases and J shed 0 bases, with 15 bases lying between them. Germline assignment: CDR1 SQVTM and CDR2 ANQGSEA. Written as DNA, the CDR3 is TGCAGCGTTGTGGGGCATTGGGAGTACCAAGAGACCCAGTACTTC. Encoded protein: CSVVGHWEYQETQYF.

There are many counts of this clonotype. The chain recombines TRBV12-3 or TRBV12-4 with TRBJ2-5, with unresolved D. This CDR3 comprises 11 residues. The V end was cut by 5 bases, the J end by 2 bases, with 3 bases between. The CDR3 bases are TGTGCCAGCAGTATACAAGAGACCCAGTACTTC. It is translated as CASSIQETQYF.

V and J are TRBV15 and TRBJ1-3, with D uncertain. V was shortened by 1 base and J by 3 bases, with 10 bases between the two germline ends. The CDR3 contains 15 residues. Germline V gene sequence: CDR1 LNHNV, CDR2 YYDKDF (reference sequence). This CDR3 reads CATSRVGPVGNTIYF. CDR3 coding DNA: TGTGCCACCAGCAGAGTTGGTCCCGTTGGAAACACCATATATTTT.

This rearrangement joins TRBV4-3 to TRBJ2-7, with 11 bases that match TRBD2. The CDR3 sequence is 15 residues long. Germline lookup yields CDR1 LGHNA and CDR2 YSLEER. Unmatched junction bases numbered 5, after V lost 5 bases and J lost 2 bases. The CDR3, as DNA: TGCGCCAGCAGCACCGGACTAGCGGGCCCCTACGAGCAGTACTTC. Protein product: CASSTGLAGPYEQYF.

This clonotype was seen more than once but under ten times. The chain couples TRBV28 to TRBJ1-4; D remains ambiguous. V was pared by 4 bases and J by 8 bases, with 17 bases between. Germline lookup yields CDR1 MDHEN and CDR2 SYDVKM. The CDR3 consists of 15 residues. The CDR3 DNA reads TGTGCCAGCAGTTCCCCGGGAGGGCGAGAAGAAAAACTGTTTTTT. It encodes CASSSPGGREEKLFF.

The V and J genes are TRBV24-1 and TRBJ2-7; D might be TRBD2 (5 bases). Germline V gene data show CDR1 as KGHDR and CDR2 as SFDVKD. V shed 5 bases and J shed 5 bases, with 21 bases lying between them. The CDR3 runs to 16 residues. The CDR3 here is CATSGSPRGSQNEQYF. CDR3 DNA: TGTGCCACCAGTGGTTCTCCCCGGGGAAGTCAAAACGAGCAGTACTTC.

The rearrangement links TRBV20-1 to TRBJ2-5; no firm D call. The CDR3 sequence is 13 residues long. Per the germline V gene, CDR1 is DFQATT and CDR2 is SNEGSKA (reference sequence). V was clipped by 2 bases and J by 2 bases, with 9 bases between them. CDR3 protein: CSARRARQETQYF. CDR3 nucleotides: TGCAGTGCTAGAAGGGCGAGACAAGAGACCCAGTACTTC.

This clonotype was detected only a few times. V and J are TRBV29-1 and TRBJ2-5; TRBD2 aligns across 8 bases. The length of the CDR3 is 12 residues. The V gene's germline CDR1 is SQVTM and CDR2 ANQGSEA. Trimming at V came to 5 bases and at J to 3 bases, leaving 2 bases not matched to a gene. CDR3 in DNA: TGCAGCGTTTGGGGACTAGAAGAGACCCAGTACTTC. This codes for CSVWGLEETQYF. Together with reference TRBV29-1 and TRBJ2-5, the CDR3 gives the full variable domain: SAVISQKPSRDICQRGTSLTIQCQVDSQVTMMFWYRQQPGQSLTLIATANQGSEATYESGFVIDKFPISRPNLTFSTLTVSNMSPEDSSIYLCSVWGLEETQYFGPGTRLLVL.

V is TRBV2 and J is TRBJ1-1; no firm D call. This CDR3 spans 14 amino acids. Trimming stripped 0 bases from V and 7 bases from J, with 12 bases between. Germline assignment: CDR1 SNHLY and CDR2 FYNNEI. The CDR3 nucleotides are TGTGCCAGCAGTGAAGCGCTCAAGGGTAATGAAGCTTTCTTT. As protein: CASSEALKGNEAFF.

J is TRBJ1-1 and V is TRBV20-1, with 8 positions matching TRBD1. Germline CDR1 DFQATT, CDR2 SNEGSKA (reference sequence). Trimming at V came to 3 bases and at J to 1 base, leaving 4 bases not matched to a gene. The CDR3 sequence is 14 residues long. This CDR3 is CSASLQGENTEAFF. Written as DNA, the CDR3 is TGCAGTGCTAGCCTACAGGGGGAGAACACTGAAGCTTTCTTT.

This clonotype was seen only a few times. V usage is TRBV15 and J usage is TRBJ2-7; 9 bases are a match to TRBD1. The CDR3 contains 14 residues. Looked up from germline, CDR1 is LNHNV and CDR2 is YYDKDF (reference sequence). After removal of 4 bases from V and 0 bases from J, the junction contained 1 base not matched to a gene. The CDR3 DNA reads as TGTGCCACCAGCATGGGACAGGGCTCCTACGAGCAGTACTTC. Its protein is CATSMGQGSYEQYF.

The chain carries TRBV11-2 and TRBJ2-5; weak D call: TRBD1 (6 bases). Trimming left V 4 bases short and J 4 bases short, with 13 bases between. This CDR3 spans 14 amino acids. Germline CDR1 SGHAT, CDR2 FQNNGV. This chain's CDR3 is CASSSRGWRETQYF. CDR3 nucleotide sequence: TGTGCCAGCAGCTCCAGGGGATGGCGAGAGACCCAGTACTTC.

This rearrangement joins TRBV6-1 to TRBJ2-1; 10 bases map to TRBD2. Germline V gene data show CDR1 as MNHNS and CDR2 as SASEGT. V lost 6 bases and J lost 9; bases outside the gene matches: 8. The CDR3 contains 14 residues. CDR3 in amino acids: CASRKGTSAREQFF. CDR3 DNA: TGTGCCAGCAGAAAAGGGACTAGCGCACGTGAGCAGTTCTTC.

This clonotype was detected many times. V gene TRBV12-3 or TRBV12-4 combines with J gene TRBJ2-1; 8 bases match TRBD1. The V segment lost 4 bases and the J segment 6 bases; nucleotides outside the gene matches: 2. The CDR3 extends over 13 amino acids. The CDR3 nucleotides are TGTGCCAGCAGTTGGACAGGGAGCAATGAGCAGTTCTTC. Its protein is CASSWTGSNEQFF.

V is TRBV10-3 and J is TRBJ2-1, with D perhaps TRBD1 (6 bases). Germline V gene data show CDR1 as ENHRY and CDR2 as SYGVKD. This CDR3 spans 16 amino acids. Trimming pared 5 bases from V and 3 bases from J, leaving 17 bases between. The CDR3 DNA is TGTGCCATCAGTACCTCAGGGGCACTACACTACAATGAGCAGTTCTTC. The encoded protein is CAISTSGALHYNEQFF.

The chain joins TRBV9 to TRBJ2-3; D perhaps matches TRBD2 (7 bases). The CDR3 has 16 amino acids. V lost 4 bases to trimming and J lost 3 bases, with 18 bases between them. CDR1 is SGDLS and CDR2 is YYNGEE in the germline V gene. The CDR3 is CASSPGGGARTDTQYF. Written as DNA, the CDR3 is TGTGCCAGCAGCCCCGGAGGGGGGGCGAGGACAGATACGCAGTATTTT.